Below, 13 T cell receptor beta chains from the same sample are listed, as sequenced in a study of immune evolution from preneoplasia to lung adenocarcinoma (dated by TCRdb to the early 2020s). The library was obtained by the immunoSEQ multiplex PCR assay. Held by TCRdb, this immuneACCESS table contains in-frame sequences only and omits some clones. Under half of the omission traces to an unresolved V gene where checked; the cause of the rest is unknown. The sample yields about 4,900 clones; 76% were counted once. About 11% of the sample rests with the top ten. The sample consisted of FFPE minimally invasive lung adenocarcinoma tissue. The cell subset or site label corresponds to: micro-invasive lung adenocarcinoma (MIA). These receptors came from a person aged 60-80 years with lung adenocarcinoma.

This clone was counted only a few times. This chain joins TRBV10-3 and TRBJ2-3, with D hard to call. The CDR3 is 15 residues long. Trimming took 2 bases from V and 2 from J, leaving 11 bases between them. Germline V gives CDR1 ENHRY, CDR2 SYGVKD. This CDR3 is CAISEPETLTDTQYF. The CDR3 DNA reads TGTGCCATCAGTGAGCCCGAAACTCTCACAGATACGCAGTATTTT.

The CDR3 spells CSVDRDGGSYEQYF. Written as DNA, the CDR3 is TGCAGCGTAGACCGGGACGGCGGCTCCTACGAGCAGTACTTC. The V call is TRBV29-1, the J call TRBJ2-7; D tentatively reads TRBD1 or TRBD2 (5 bases each). V lost 6 bases to trimming and J lost 0 bases, with 15 bases between them. Germline assignment: CDR1 SQVTM and CDR2 ANQGSEA. This CDR3 contains 14 residues.

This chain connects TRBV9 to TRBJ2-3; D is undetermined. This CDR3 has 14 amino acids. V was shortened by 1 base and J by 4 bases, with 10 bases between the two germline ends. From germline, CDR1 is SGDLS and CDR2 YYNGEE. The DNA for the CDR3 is TGTGCCAGCAGCGTATCCCAAGGAGCAGATACGCAGTATTTT. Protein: CASSVSQGADTQYF.

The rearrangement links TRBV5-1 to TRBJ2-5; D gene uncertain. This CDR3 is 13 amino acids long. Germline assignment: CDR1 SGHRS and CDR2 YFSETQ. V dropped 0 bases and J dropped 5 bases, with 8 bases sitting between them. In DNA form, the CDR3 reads TGCGCCAGCAGCTTGGGGGCCGGGGAGACCCAGTACTTC. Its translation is CASSLGAGETQYF.

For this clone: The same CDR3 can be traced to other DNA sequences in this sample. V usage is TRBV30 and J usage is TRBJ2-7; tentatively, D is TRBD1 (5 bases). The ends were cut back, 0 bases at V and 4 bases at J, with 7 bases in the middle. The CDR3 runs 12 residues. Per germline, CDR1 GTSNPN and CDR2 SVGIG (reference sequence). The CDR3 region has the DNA TGTGCCTGGAGTGTAAGGGGATACGAGCAGTACTTC. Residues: CAWSVRGYEQYF.

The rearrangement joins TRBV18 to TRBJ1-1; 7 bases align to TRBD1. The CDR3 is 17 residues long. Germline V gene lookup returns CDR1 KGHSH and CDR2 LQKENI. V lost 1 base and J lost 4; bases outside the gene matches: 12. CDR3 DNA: TGTGCCAGCTCACCACGACGACCCGGGGCAGGGGGCACTGAAGCTTTCTTT. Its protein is CASSPRRPGAGGTEAFF.

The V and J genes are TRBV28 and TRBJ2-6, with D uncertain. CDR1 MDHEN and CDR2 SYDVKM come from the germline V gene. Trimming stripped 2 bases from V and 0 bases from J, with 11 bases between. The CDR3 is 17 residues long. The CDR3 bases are TGTGCCAGCAGTTTAACCTCGTTGGGCTCTGGGGCCAACGTCCTGACTTTC. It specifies CASSLTSLGSGANVLTF.

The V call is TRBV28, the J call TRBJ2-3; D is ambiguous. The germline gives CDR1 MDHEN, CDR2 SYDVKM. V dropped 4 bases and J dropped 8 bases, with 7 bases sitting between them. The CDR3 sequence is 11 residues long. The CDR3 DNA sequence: TGTGCCAGCAGTTCTGGTCTTACGCAGTATTTT. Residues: CASSSGLTQYF.

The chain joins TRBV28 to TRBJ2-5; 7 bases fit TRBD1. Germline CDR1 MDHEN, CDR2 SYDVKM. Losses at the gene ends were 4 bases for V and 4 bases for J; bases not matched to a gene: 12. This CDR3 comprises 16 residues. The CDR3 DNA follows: TGTGCCAGCAGTTCTATTGGCACAGGGGCCGGAGAGACCCAGTACTTC. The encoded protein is CASSSIGTGAGETQYF. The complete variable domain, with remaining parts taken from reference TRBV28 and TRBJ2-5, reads DVKVTQSSRYLVKRTGEKVFLECVQDMDHENMFWYRQDPGLGLRLIYFSYDVKMKEKGDIPEGYSVSREKKERFSLILESASTNQTSMYLCASSSIGTGAGETQYFGPGTRLLVL.

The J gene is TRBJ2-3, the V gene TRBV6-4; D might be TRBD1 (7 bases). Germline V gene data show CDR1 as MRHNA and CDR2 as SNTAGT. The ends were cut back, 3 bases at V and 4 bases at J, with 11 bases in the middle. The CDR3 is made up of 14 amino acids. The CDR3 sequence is CASSETGEADTQYF. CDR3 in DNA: TGTGCCAGCAGTGAAACAGGGGAGGCAGATACGCAGTATTTT.

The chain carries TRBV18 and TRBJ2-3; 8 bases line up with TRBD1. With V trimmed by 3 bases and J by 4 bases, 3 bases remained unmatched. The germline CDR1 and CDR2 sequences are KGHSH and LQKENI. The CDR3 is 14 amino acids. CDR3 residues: CASSPATGADTQYF. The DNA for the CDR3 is TGTGCCAGCTCACCCGCGACAGGGGCAGATACGCAGTATTTT.

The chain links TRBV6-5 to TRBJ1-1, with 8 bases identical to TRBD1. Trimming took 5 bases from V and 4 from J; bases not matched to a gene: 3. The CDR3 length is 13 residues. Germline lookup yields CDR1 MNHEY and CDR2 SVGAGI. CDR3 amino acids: CASSPGQGTEAFF. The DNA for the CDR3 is TGTGCCAGCAGTCCCGGACAGGGCACTGAAGCTTTCTTT.

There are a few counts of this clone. CDR3 protein: CASGTEPYEQYF. The DNA of the CDR3 is TGTGCCAGCGGGACAGAACCCTACGAGCAGTACTTC. The chain combines TRBV9 with TRBJ2-7, with 7 bases identical to TRBD1. V was pared by 7 bases and J by 2 bases, with 3 bases of the junction left unmatched. This CDR3 comprises 12 residues. Looked up from germline, CDR1 is SGDLS and CDR2 is YYNGEE.